This entry lists 25 T cell receptor beta chains sequenced from one sample in a study of T cells after yellow fever vaccination. TCRdb used MiXCR to reprocess the 5' RACE reads, holding one entry per CDR3 protein. This sample has under 700,000 distinct CDR3 sequences, with less than 20% found just once. Here the sequenced sample was PBMCs, taken 5 days after the first yellow fever vaccination. All receptors derive from a man aged 18 to 29 who received the YFV17D yellow fever vaccine.

This clonotype came up a few times. This chain links TRBV20-1 with TRBJ1-2, with TRBD1 matching 7 bases. CDR3 length: 15 amino acids. V was pared by 0 bases and J by 4 bases, with 8 bases of the junction left unmatched. Germline CDR1 reads DFQATT; CDR2 reads SNEGSKA (reference sequence). CDR3 coding DNA: TGCAGTGCTAGAGATGTTAGGGGGCGCCTCTATGGCTACACCTTC. Its translation: CSARDVRGRLYGYTF.

This clonotype came up a few times. The genes are TRBV6-2 or TRBV6-3 and TRBJ1-2; the D is unclear. V dropped 0 bases and J dropped 1 base, with 6 bases sitting between them. The CDR3 is made up of 14 amino acids. Germline CDR1 reads MNHEY; CDR2 reads SVGEGT. DNA of the CDR3: TGTGCCAGCAGTTACTCGGAGTTTAACTATGGCTACACCTTC. Amino acid sequence: CASSYSEFNYGYTF.

J is TRBJ2-1 and V is TRBV15, with D unresolved. The CDR3 covers 14 residues. The V end lost 6 bases, the J end lost 2 bases, and 11 bases lay between the germline ends. CDR1 is LNHNV and CDR2 is YYDKDF in the germline V gene (reference sequence). The CDR3 spells CATRDRFTYNEQFF. CDR3 coding DNA: TGTGCCACCAGGGACCGGTTTACCTACAATGAGCAGTTCTTC.

The sample holds a few counts of this clonotype. The chain is built from TRBV4-1 and TRBJ1-2; possible D gene TRBD1, 6 bases. Germline V lookup: CDR1 MGHRA, CDR2 YSYEKL. The CDR3 totals 16 residues. The V gene lost 0 bases and the J gene lost 2 bases, with 13 bases spanning the gap. CDR3 sequence reads: CASSQEGQLKNYGYTF. The CDR3 coding sequence is TGCGCCAGCAGCCAAGAAGGACAGCTTAAAAACTATGGCTACACCTTC.

The table lists this clonotype with a few counts. This sequence joins TRBV5-8 and TRBJ1-1; D may be TRBD1 (5 bases). This CDR3 spans 16 amino acids. Trimming shortened V by 1 base and J by 3 bases, and 16 bases separated the two germline ends. Germline CDR1 SGHTS, CDR2 YDEGEE. CDR3 protein: CASSLRPGSSHTEAFF. CDR3 DNA: TGTGCCAGCAGCTTGCGGCCAGGGTCATCTCACACTGAAGCTTTCTTT.

The chain is built from TRBV30 and TRBJ2-1, with 7 bases matching TRBD2. Unmatched junction bases numbered 5, after V lost 3 bases and J lost 9 bases. Germline V lookup: CDR1 GTSNPN, CDR2 SVGIG (reference sequence). The CDR3 length is 12 residues. CDR3 region: CAWRTTSAEQFF. The CDR3 coding sequence is TGTGCCTGGAGGACAACTAGCGCTGAGCAGTTCTTC.

This chain connects TRBV20-1 to TRBJ2-3; TRBD2 agrees at 7 bases. Losses at the gene ends were 3 bases for V and 1 base for J; bases not matched to a gene: 4. The germline V gene has CDR1 DFQATT and CDR2 SNEGSKA (reference sequence). The CDR3 is 14 residues long. In nucleotides, the CDR3 is TGCAGTGCTAGTCTGGCGGGGGGCACAGATACGCAGTATTTT. This gives the protein CSASLAGGTDTQYF.

This clonotype was seen more than once but under ten times. At one of its ends the junction is not consistent with the germline gene, which may arise from a read error. The chain combines TRBV7-8 with TRBJ2-5, with D hard to call. The CDR3 has 13 residues. Germline assignment: CDR1 SGHVS and CDR2 FQNEAQ. DNA for the CDR3: TGTGCCAGCACCTTAGTTGTTGGGGAGACCCAGTACTTC. Protein sequence: CASTLVVGETQYF.

The rearrangement joins TRBV7-2 to TRBJ2-5, with 8 bases aligning to TRBD2. The V segment lost 2 bases and the J segment 0 bases; nucleotides outside the gene matches: 2. Looked up from germline, CDR1 is SGHTA and CDR2 is FQGNSA. The CDR3 is 15 amino acids. The CDR3 region has the DNA TGTGCCAGCAGCTTAAGGCGGGGGGACCAAGAGACCCAGTACTTC. It codes for CASSLRRGDQETQYF. Using reference TRBV7-2 and TRBJ2-5 for the parts outside the CDR3, the full variable domain is GAGVSQSPSNKVTEKGKDVELRCDPISGHTALYWYRQSLGQGLEFLIYFQGNSAPDKSGLPSDRFSAERTGGSVSTLTIQRTQQEDSAVYLCASSLRRGDQETQYFGPGTRLLVL.

This clonotype has more than one count but fewer than ten. The V call is TRBV5-1, the J call TRBJ2-7, with D perhaps TRBD1 (6 bases). CDR1 is SGHRS, CDR2 YFSETQ, per germline. The CDR3 is 15 residues long. The V end lost 4 bases, the J end lost 0 bases, and 14 bases lay between the germline ends. DNA of the CDR3: TGCGCCAGCAGCGTGTCGACAGGAGGCTCCTACGAGCAGTACTTC. It codes for CASSVSTGGSYEQYF. The full variable domain, its missing parts supplied by reference TRBV5-1 and TRBJ2-7, is KAGVTQTPRYLIKTRGQQVTLSCSPISGHRSVSWYQQTPGQGLQFLFEYFSETQRNKGNFPGRFSGRQFSNSRSEMNVSTLELGDSALYLCASSVSTGGSYEQYFGPGTRLTVT.

The gene calls are TRBV7-2 and TRBJ2-2; unclear D gene. V lost 7 bases, J lost 5 bases, and 11 bases lay in between. This CDR3 spans 13 amino acids. Germline loops: CDR1 SGHTA, CDR2 FQGNSA. The CDR3: CASTSRETGELFF. The DNA for the CDR3 is TGTGCCAGCACCTCTAGAGAGACCGGGGAGCTGTTTTTT.

The chain uses TRBV25-1 and TRBJ2-7, with 11 bases lining up with TRBD1. Trimming removed 11 bases from V and 5 bases from J; junction bases left unmatched: 11. In germline, CDR1 is MGHDK, CDR2 SYGVNS. The CDR3 has 14 amino acids. CDR3 sequence (DNA): TGTGCCGGCATCGCCGGGACAGGGGGACACGAGCAGTACTTC. This encodes CAGIAGTGGHEQYF.

This clonotype has at least ten counts. The chain joins TRBV9 to TRBJ1-3; D not certain. With 2 bases removed from V and 4 bases from J, the gap between germline ends came to 10 bases. Germline CDR1 reads SGDLS; CDR2 reads YYNGEE. This CDR3 has 14 residues. CDR3 residues: CASSVGTAGNTIYF. CDR3 nucleotides: TGTGCCAGCAGCGTGGGAACAGCCGGAAACACCATATATTTT.

V is TRBV9 and J is TRBJ2-3; possibly TRBD2 for D (7 bases). Looked up from germline, CDR1 is SGDLS and CDR2 is YYNGEE. Trimming shortened V by 1 base and J by 1 base, and 10 bases separated the two germline ends. CDR3 length equals 15 residues. DNA for the CDR3: TGTGCCAGCAGCGTAAGGGGGGGGCGCACAGATACGCAGTATTTT. Residues: CASSVRGGRTDTQYF.

This CDR3 is CASSPKGQYTGELFF. The CDR3 DNA sequence: TGTGCCAGCAGCCCGAAGGGACAGTACACCGGGGAGCTGTTTTTT. The rearrangement uses TRBV11-2 and TRBJ2-2; 7 positions agree with TRBD1. Trimming at V came to 5 bases and at J to 3 bases, leaving 6 bases not matched to a gene. This CDR3 contains 15 residues. CDR1 is SGHAT and CDR2 is FQNNGV in the germline V gene.

The chain recombines TRBV7-8 with TRBJ1-2, with TRBD1 matching over 8 bases. This CDR3 has 14 residues. The germline V gene encodes CDR1 SGHVS and CDR2 FQNEAQ. Trimming at V came to 5 bases and at J to 4 bases, leaving 6 bases not matched to a gene. In DNA, the CDR3 is TGTGCCAGCAGCCGGGACAGGCCACTCTATGGCTACACCTTC. It translates to CASSRDRPLYGYTF.

The chain combines TRBV19 with TRBJ1-1; no clear D gene. The germline V gene has CDR1 LNHDA and CDR2 SQIVND (reference sequence). Trimming shortened V by 2 bases and J by 4 bases, and 17 bases separated the two germline ends. This CDR3 has 16 residues. The CDR3 nucleotides are TGTGCCAGTAGTATAAATCTTGGACCTGGATCCACTGAAGCTTTCTTT. Translation gives CASSINLGPGSTEAFF.

For the CDR3, the DNA is TGCGCCAGCAGCTTCGGAGAGTACTCTGGGGCCAACGTCCTGACTTTC. The encoded protein is CASSFGEYSGANVLTF. The J gene is TRBJ2-6, the V gene TRBV5-1; D gene ambiguous. V lost 2 bases to trimming and J lost 0 bases, with 9 bases between them. Germline V lookup: CDR1 SGHRS, CDR2 YFSETQ. The length of the CDR3 is 16 residues.

This chain links TRBV7-9 with TRBJ1-1; 7 bases line up with TRBD1. This CDR3 region has 15 residues. Trimming took 0 bases from V and 5 from J; bases not matched to a gene: 6. Germline values: CDR1 SEHNR, CDR2 FQNEAQ (reference sequence). For the CDR3, the DNA is TGTGCCAGCAGCTTAGCCTCAGGGGGGGGGACTGAAGCTTTCTTT. Translated, it gives CASSLASGGGTEAFF.

This clonotype showed up just a few times. J is TRBJ2-1 and V is TRBV6-1; 9 bases match TRBD2. The germline CDR1 and CDR2 sequences are MNHNS and SASEGT. The CDR3 has 13 amino acids. With 5 bases clipped from V and 6 bases from J, the junction kept 2 bases outside the gene matches. The CDR3 loop is CASSSGGTNEQFF. The CDR3 bases are TGTGCCAGCAGTAGCGGGGGGACCAATGAGCAGTTCTTC.

This clonotype was observed at least ten times. The genes are TRBV7-2 and TRBJ2-4, with TRBD1 matching 9 bases. The CDR3 is made up of 15 amino acids. The junction had 8 bases not matched to a gene; V was cut back by 5 bases and J by 6 bases. Germline CDR1 reads SGHTA; CDR2 reads FQGNSA. The CDR3 spells CASSNPTGGLNIQYF. CDR3 DNA sequence: TGTGCCAGCAGCAACCCGACAGGGGGATTAAACATTCAGTACTTC.

This clonotype was seen once. The J gene is TRBJ1-1, the V gene TRBV5-1, with 11 positions matching TRBD1. CDR1 SGHRS and CDR2 YFSETQ come from the germline V gene. The CDR3 runs to 14 residues. The junction had 5 bases not matched to a gene; V was cut back by 5 bases and J by 5 bases. For the CDR3, the DNA is TGCGCCAGCAGGGCCGGGACAGGGGGTACTGAAGCTTTCTTT. Protein product: CASRAGTGGTEAFF.

Written as DNA, the CDR3 is TGTGCCAGCAGCCAATACGGACAGGGGGCTGGTGAGCAGTACTTC. This codes for CASSQYGQGAGEQYF. This sequence joins TRBV3-1 and TRBJ2-7, with TRBD1 identical over 11 bases. Germline V gene data show CDR1 as LGHDT and CDR2 as YNNKEL (reference sequence). The CDR3 has 15 amino acids. The trim removed 2 bases at V and 7 bases at J, leaving 7 bases unmatched.

This clonotype was seen a few times. The V gene is TRBV10-3, the J gene TRBJ2-7; 7 bases match TRBD1. Germline CDR1 reads ENHRY; CDR2 reads SYGVKD. Trimming cost V 4 bases and J 0 bases; bases outside gene matches: 6. There are 15 residues in the CDR3. The CDR3 nucleotides are TGTGCCATCAGTGGGGGACAGTTAATCTCCTACGAGCAGTACTTC. Translation gives CAISGGQLISYEQYF.

CDR3 coding DNA: TGCGCCAGCAGCTTGAAGGGGACTAGCGGGGGGGTTTTGAGTGGCGAGAATGAGCAGTTCTTC. As protein: CASSLKGTSGGVLSGENEQFF. The chain has TRBV5-1 and TRBJ2-1; 16 bases match TRBD2. The CDR3 is 21 residues long. After removal of 1 base from V and 7 bases from J, the junction contained 17 bases not matched to a gene. Germline values: CDR1 SGHRS, CDR2 YFSETQ.